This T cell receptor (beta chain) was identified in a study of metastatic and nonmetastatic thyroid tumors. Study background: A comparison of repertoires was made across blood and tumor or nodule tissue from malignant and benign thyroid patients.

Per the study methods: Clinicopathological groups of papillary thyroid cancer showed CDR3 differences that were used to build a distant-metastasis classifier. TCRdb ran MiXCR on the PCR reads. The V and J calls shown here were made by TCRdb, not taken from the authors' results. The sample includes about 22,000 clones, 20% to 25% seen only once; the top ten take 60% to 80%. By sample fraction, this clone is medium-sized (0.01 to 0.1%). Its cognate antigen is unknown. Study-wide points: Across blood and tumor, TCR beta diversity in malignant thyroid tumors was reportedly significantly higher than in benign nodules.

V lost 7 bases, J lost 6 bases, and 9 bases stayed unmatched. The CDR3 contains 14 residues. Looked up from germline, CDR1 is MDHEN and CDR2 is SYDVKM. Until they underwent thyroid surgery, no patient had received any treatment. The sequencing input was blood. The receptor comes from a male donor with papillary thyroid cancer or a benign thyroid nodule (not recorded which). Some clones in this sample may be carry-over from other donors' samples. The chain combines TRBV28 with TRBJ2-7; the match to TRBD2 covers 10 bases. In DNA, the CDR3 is TGTGCCAGCACCCCCAGCGGGAGGGCTACCGAGCAGTACTTC. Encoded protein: CASTPSGRATEQYF.